These 26 T cell receptor beta chains were sequenced from one sample in a study of blood T cell repertoires in COVID-19. Assay: immunoSEQ multiplex PCR; the TCRdb copy retains only in-frame clones and omits some. This table holds approximately 260,000 clones, 84% found once. Input material: peripheral blood. These receptors originate from a human donor in a cohort sampled during active COVID-19.

The genes are TRBV9 and TRBJ1-2; D is perhaps TRBD1 (5 bases). The germline gives CDR1 SGDLS, CDR2 YYNGEE. V was pared by 4 bases and J by 10 bases, with 14 bases between. The CDR3 sequence is 12 residues long. CDR3 sequence (DNA): TGTGCCAGCAGCCCGTGGGACTTTCCCTACACCTTC. Translating gives CASSPWDFPYTF.

This sequence joins TRBV10-1 and TRBJ2-4, with 7 bases that match TRBD1. Losses at the gene ends were 4 bases for V and 4 bases for J; bases not matched to a gene: 7. Germline CDR1 is WNHNN and CDR2 is SYGVQD (reference sequence). CDR3 length equals 15 residues. The CDR3 sequence is CASSAGTAEKNIQYF. The CDR3 DNA is TGCGCCAGCAGTGCGGGGACAGCAGAGAAAAACATTCAGTACTTC.

V usage is TRBV2 and J usage is TRBJ1-2; no reliable D call. CDR1 SNHLY and CDR2 FYNNEI come from the germline V gene. The CDR3 is made up of 15 amino acids. V lost 3 bases and J lost 6, with 17 bases in between. This CDR3 is CASSDHIQTTNGYTF. The DNA of the CDR3 is TGTGCCAGCAGTGACCACATACAGACCACAAATGGCTACACCTTC.

In this sample, this clone turned up once. The genes are TRBV10-3 and TRBJ2-1; D is perhaps TRBD2 (5 bases). In germline, CDR1 is ENHRY, CDR2 SYGVKD. The germline V and J ends were trimmed by 7 bases and 5 bases, with 15 bases remaining between them. The CDR3 has 14 residues. The CDR3 region has the DNA TGTGCCATCATTACGGACTCGCGAGACAATGAGCAGTTCTTC. It codes for CAIITDSRDNEQFF.

In its sample, this clone was seen a few times. This chain connects TRBV18 to TRBJ2-7, with 7 nucleotides matching TRBD2. J was trimmed by 5 bases and V by 4 bases; bases with no gene match: 8. The CDR3 has 14 amino acids. CDR1 and CDR2 from the germline V gene are KGHSH and LQKENI. CDR3 region: CASSRTTSSDEQYF. The DNA for the CDR3 is TGTGCCAGCTCACGTACGACTAGCAGCGACGAGCAGTACTTC.

V and J are TRBV7-9 and TRBJ2-1, with 10 bases lining up with TRBD1. CDR1 SEHNR and CDR2 FQNEAQ come from the germline V gene (reference sequence). The trim removed 0 bases at V and 8 bases at J, leaving 7 bases unmatched. This CDR3 comprises 16 residues. The CDR3 DNA reads as TGTGCCAGCAGCTTAGCGACAGGGGGCGCGGGGGATGAGCAGTTCTTC. Amino acids: CASSLATGGAGDEQFF.

The chain has TRBV5-5 and TRBJ2-3; the match to TRBD1 covers 11 bases. Germline values: CDR1 SGHKS, CDR2 YYEKEE (reference sequence). The CDR3 loop spans 15 amino acids. V was clipped by 4 bases and J by 6 bases; unmatched bases: 7. CDR3 DNA: TGTGCCAGCAGCCCCGGACAGGGGGCGTCGGATACGCAGTATTTT. Translating gives CASSPGQGASDTQYF.

The V gene is TRBV27, the J gene TRBJ1-6; D gene ambiguous. V was trimmed by 2 bases and J by 5 bases, leaving 7 bases between them. Germline CDR1 and CDR2: MNHEY and SMNVEV (reference sequence). The CDR3 runs to 14 residues. CDR3 DNA sequence: TGTGCCAGCAGTTTAAGAGTGAATAATTCACCCCTCCACTTT. Protein sequence: CASSLRVNNSPLHF.

CDR3: CASSPGEDTEAFF. The CDR3 DNA reads as TGTGCCAGCAGTCCCGGCGAGGACACTGAAGCTTTCTTT. The V call is TRBV7-6, the J call TRBJ1-1; D not resolved. Germline lookup yields CDR1 SGHVS and CDR2 FNYEAQ. The germline V and J ends were trimmed by 6 bases and 3 bases, with 11 bases remaining between them. The CDR3 totals 13 residues.

This clone was seen more than once but under ten times. The V and J genes are TRBV11-2 and TRBJ2-7; no clear D. CDR1 is SGHAT, CDR2 FQNNGV, per germline. CDR3 size: 13 residues. V lost 5 bases to trimming and J lost 2 bases, with 10 bases between them. CDR3 region: CASSREETYEQYF. The CDR3 region has the DNA TGTGCCAGCAGCCGAGAGGAGACCTACGAGCAGTACTTC.

CDR3 nucleotide sequence: TGTGCCAGCAGCGTCGCCCTAGCGCGAGAGACCCAGTACTTC. Protein product: CASSVALARETQYF. J is TRBJ2-5 and V is TRBV9, with a weak D call TRBD2 (6 bases). Between the trimmed V and J ends, which lost 2 bases and 4 bases, there was a span of 12 bases. Looked up from germline, CDR1 is SGDLS and CDR2 is YYNGEE. The CDR3 runs to 14 residues.

This chain connects TRBV5-1 to TRBJ1-4, with D possibly matching TRBD1 (5 bases). This CDR3 is built from 15 residues. V lost 5 bases and J 4 bases, leaving 15 bases between the germline ends. The germline gives CDR1 SGHRS, CDR2 YFSETQ. The CDR3 protein is CASRISAGNNEKLFF. The CDR3 region has the DNA TGCGCCAGCAGGATCTCGGCAGGGAATAATGAAAAACTGTTTTTT.

The CDR3 is CASSPLGGGADEQFF. The CDR3 nucleotides read TGCGCCAGCAGCCCTCTAGGCGGGGGGGCCGATGAGCAGTTCTTC. The V gene is TRBV5-1, the J gene TRBJ2-1, with TRBD2 matching 9 bases. The germline gives CDR1 SGHRS, CDR2 YFSETQ. V trimming: 4 bases; J trimming: 8 bases; junction bases outside the gene matches: 10. The CDR3 is made up of 15 amino acids.

The chain links TRBV18 to TRBJ2-7; TRBD1 aligns across 10 bases. With V trimmed by 4 bases and J by 7 bases, 7 bases remained unmatched. Germline CDR1 KGHSH, CDR2 LQKENI. The CDR3 covers 14 residues. The CDR3 loop reads CASSLGQGYREQYF. The CDR3 bases are TGTGCCAGCTCACTGGGACAGGGGTATCGGGAGCAGTACTTC.

This chain uses TRBV25-1 with TRBJ1-4, with D unresolved. CDR3 length: 11 amino acids. Germline V CDR1 and CDR2: MGHDK, SYGVNS. Trimming cost V 5 bases and J 4 bases, with 2 bases left between them. The CDR3 sequence: CASSHNEKLFF. For the CDR3, the DNA is TGTGCCAGCAGTCATAATGAAAAACTGTTTTTT.

This clone was seen just once. This chain connects TRBV29-1 to TRBJ2-7, with D maybe TRBD2 (7 bases). Germline CDR1 SQVTM, CDR2 ANQGSEA. Trimming shortened V by 3 bases and J by 7 bases, and 10 bases separated the two germline ends. This CDR3 region has 11 residues. The CDR3 sequence is CSVERGGEQYF. CDR3 in DNA: TGCAGCGTTGAGAGGGGGGGTGAGCAGTACTTC.

V usage is TRBV7-2 and J usage is TRBJ1-2; D remains ambiguous. CDR1 is SGHTA, CDR2 FQGNSA, per germline. V was clipped by 5 bases and J by 4 bases, with 14 bases between them. The CDR3 sequence is 14 residues long. This chain's CDR3 is CASSPGVWSYGYTF. CDR3 nucleotides: TGTGCCAGCAGCCCCGGGGTGTGGAGCTATGGCTACACCTTC.

The V and J genes are TRBV2 and TRBJ1-1, with 10 positions matching TRBD1. Germline trimming cut 5 bases from V and 5 bases from J; bases unmatched to any gene: 5. Germline V gives CDR1 SNHLY, CDR2 FYNNEI. The CDR3 spans 14 residues. CDR3 DNA: TGTGCCAGCAGTCGGACAGGGGGGAAGACTGAAGCTTTCTTT. The encoded protein is CASSRTGGKTEAFF. The full variable domain, rest sourced from reference TRBV2 and TRBJ1-1, is EPEVTQTPSHQVTQMGQEVILRCVPISNHLYFYWYRQILGQKVEFLVSFYNNEISEKSEIFDDQFSVERPDGSNFTLKIRSTKLEDSAMYFCASSRTGGKTEAFFGQGTRLTVV.

CDR3 sequence reads: CASSQDLDYRKGTDTQYF. The CDR3 DNA reads TGCGCCAGCAGCCAAGATCTGGACTACCGGAAAGGCACAGATACGCAGTATTTT. The chain recombines TRBV4-1 with TRBJ2-3; TRBD2 might be the D (6 bases). CDR1 is MGHRA and CDR2 is YSYEKL in the germline V gene. V was cut by 0 bases and J by 1 base, with 17 bases left in between. The CDR3 has 18 amino acids.

This chain joins TRBV6-1 and TRBJ1-6, with 7 bases lining up with TRBD1. Germline CDR1 is MNHNS and CDR2 is SASEGT. The length of the CDR3 is 14 residues. The V segment lost 3 bases and the J segment 14 bases; nucleotides outside the gene matches: 10. This CDR3 is CASSERDRGITLHF. In nucleotides, the CDR3 is TGTGCCAGCAGTGAGCGGGACAGAGGGATCACCCTCCACTTT.

The CDR3 is CASSLIGNEQFF. The CDR3 coding sequence is TGTGCCAGCAGCTTGATCGGGAATGAGCAGTTCTTC. V gene TRBV5-4 combines with J gene TRBJ2-1; D not resolved. Germline loops: CDR1 SGHNT, CDR2 YYREEE (reference sequence). The CDR3 is made up of 12 amino acids. Trimming removed 1 base from V and 7 bases from J, with 6 bases in between.

This clone occurred a few times. The chain is built from TRBV28 and TRBJ1-2; 9 nucleotides line up with TRBD1. The CDR3 covers 14 residues. Germline-derived CDR1 and CDR2 are MDHEN and SYDVKM. V shed 7 bases, J shed 5 bases, and the junction held 8 bases outside the gene matches. CDR3: CASIPGTGSYGYTF. In nucleotides, the CDR3 is TGTGCCAGCATCCCCGGGACAGGGTCGTATGGCTACACCTTC.

The chain recombines TRBV10-3 with TRBJ2-7, with TRBD2 matching 7 bases. The CDR3 consists of 14 residues. Trimming took 6 bases from V and 2 from J; bases not matched to a gene: 7. Germline V gene sequence: CDR1 ENHRY, CDR2 SYGVKD. CDR3 amino acids: CAISELGLAYEQYF. CDR3 DNA: TGTGCCATCAGCGAACTTGGACTAGCCTACGAGCAGTACTTC.

There are a few counts of this clone. The rearrangement uses TRBV27 and TRBJ2-1, with D perhaps matching TRBD2 (7 bases). Looked up from germline, CDR1 is MNHEY and CDR2 is SMNVEV (reference sequence). The length of the CDR3 is 16 residues. V was cut by 5 bases and J by 6 bases, with 20 bases left in between. CDR3 protein: CASSPKRDNGFNEQFF. The CDR3 DNA sequence: TGTGCCAGCAGTCCAAAGCGGGACAATGGGTTCAATGAGCAGTTCTTC.

This clone has just a few counts. V is TRBV7-9 and J is TRBJ2-7; D might be TRBD1 (5 bases). The CDR3 has 14 amino acids. V shed 5 bases and J shed 3 bases, with 14 bases lying between them. Germline CDR1 and CDR2: SEHNR and FQNEAQ (reference sequence). CDR3 bases: TGTGCCAGCAGCCATTCGGCAGGGCGCTACGAGCAGTACTTC. Amino acid sequence: CASSHSAGRYEQYF.

The chain joins TRBV6-2 or TRBV6-3 to TRBJ1-2; no clear D. Trimming shortened V by 3 bases and J by 6 bases, and 11 bases separated the two germline ends. CDR3 size: 13 residues. Germline CDR1 is MNHEY and CDR2 is SVGEGT. The CDR3 reads CASSYLGENGYTF. The DNA of the CDR3 is TGTGCCAGCAGTTATTTGGGAGAAAATGGCTACACCTTC.